The 22 T cell receptor beta chains listed next were all sequenced from one sample in a study of CD8 T cells in ankylosing spondylitis (dated by TCRdb to about 2017). Receptors were amplified or captured by 5' RACE. Data came from an Illumina HiSeq 2500. Through fastp at Q25 and MiXCR, TCRdb rebuilt clones from the public reads, retaining in-frame beta chains. Rows merge per CDR3 protein into single entries with the most common DNA and genes. For this sample the table gives 250,000 or so distinct CDR3 sequences, of which under 30% were detected only once. The top ten clones comprise around 0.58% of the sample. Sequencing was done on a sample of blood, either unsorted or a sorted T cell fraction (not recorded which). These receptors were collected from a male donor with ankylosing spondylitis or in good health (not recorded which).

This clonotype showed up just a few times. J is TRBJ2-7 and V is TRBV10-3; D possibly corresponds to TRBD2 (6 bases). Germline CDR1 is ENHRY and CDR2 is SYGVKD. The CDR3 totals 15 residues. With 3 bases removed from V and 1 base from J, the gap between germline ends came to 13 bases. The CDR3 nucleotides read TGTGCCATCAGTGATTTGACGCGGGATTCCTACGAGCAGTACTTC. It encodes CAISDLTRDSYEQYF.

This clonotype occurred a few times. The chain joins TRBV20-1 to TRBJ2-5; no reliable D call. Germline-derived CDR1 and CDR2 are DFQATT and SNEGSKA (reference sequence). The ends were cut back, 3 bases at V and 4 bases at J, with 15 bases in the middle. This CDR3 is built from 14 residues. The CDR3: CSASPLLLRETQYF. The CDR3 DNA reads TGCAGTGCTAGTCCATTGCTTTTGCGAGAGACCCAGTACTTC.

This clonotype occurred a few times. The chain joins TRBV10-1 to TRBJ1-6; D is perhaps TRBD1 (5 bases). CDR1 and CDR2 (germline): WNHNN, SYGVQD (reference sequence). V lost 6 bases and J 8 bases, leaving 14 bases between the germline ends. The length of the CDR3 is 14 residues. As DNA, the CDR3 is TGCGCCAGCAGGCCGGGACTTATGGATTCACCCCTCCACTTT. It yields the protein CASRPGLMDSPLHF.

This clonotype was seen many times. The rearrangement uses TRBV28 and TRBJ2-5; D gene ambiguous. This CDR3 is 16 amino acids long. Germline V CDR1 and CDR2: MDHEN, SYDVKM. V dropped 7 bases and J dropped 5 bases, with 23 bases sitting between them. DNA for the CDR3: TGTGCCAGCACCCCCAGGATCGGTCCTGTTGGGGAGACCCAGTACTTC. Amino acid sequence: CASTPRIGPVGETQYF.

As to this clonotype: A read error may be the cause here, since a much bigger clone is one base away. V gene TRBV6-5 combines with J gene TRBJ1-6, with D unclear. The germline V gene has CDR1 MNHEY and CDR2 SVGAGI. The CDR3 extends over 13 amino acids. CDR3 nucleotide sequence: TGTGCCAGCAGTTCACAGCAGAATTCACCCCTCCTCTTT. Translated, it gives CASSSQQNSPLLF.

As concerns this clonotype: A single base separates this from a much larger clone, so it may be a read error. No conserved phenylalanine or tryptophan is present at the end of the CDR3, so a read error is the likely explanation. The CDR3 region is CASSVGTTDTQYS. In DNA form, the CDR3 reads TGCGCCAGCAGCGTCGGGACCACAGATACGCAGTATTCT. The V call is TRBV5-1, the J call TRBJ2-3, with D possibly being TRBD1 or TRBD2 (5 bases each). This CDR3 region has 13 residues. Germline loops: CDR1 SGHRS, CDR2 YFSETQ. V was cut by 4 bases and J by 2 bases, with 8 bases left in between.

Many counts were recorded for this clonotype. This CDR3 reads CASSLGTAYTEAFF. Here the CDR3 DNA reads TGTGCCAGCAGCTTAGGCACAGCATACACTGAAGCTTTCTTT. The rearrangement links TRBV7-8 to TRBJ1-1; no reliable D call. V was clipped by 1 base and J by 3 bases, with 9 bases between them. There are 14 residues in the CDR3. CDR1 SGHVS and CDR2 FQNEAQ come from the germline V gene.

In its sample, this clonotype was seen many times. V usage is TRBV5-1 and J usage is TRBJ2-7; perhaps TRBD1 as D (5 bases). The V gene's germline CDR1 is SGHRS and CDR2 YFSETQ. V was pared by 0 bases and J by 2 bases, with 12 bases between. The CDR3 totals 15 residues. In nucleotides, the CDR3 is TGCGCCAGCAGCTTGGTCTTCAGGGCAGCCTACGAGCAGTACTTC. It translates to CASSLVFRAAYEQYF.

This clonotype was counted a few times. The rearrangement joins TRBV20-1 to TRBJ1-5, with D perhaps matching TRBD1 (6 bases). The CDR3 has 14 residues. Deletions cut 3 bases from V and 4 bases from J, with 13 bases between. Germline CDR1 is DFQATT and CDR2 is SNEGSKA (reference sequence). CDR3 coding DNA: TGCAGTGCTAGCCAACAGGGCGGAAATCAGCCCCAGCATTTT. It is translated as CSASQQGGNQPQHF.

V gene TRBV7-3 combines with J gene TRBJ2-2; D ambiguous. Germline loops: CDR1 SGHTA, CDR2 FQGTGA. The V and J ends lost 3 bases and 4 bases respectively, with 12 bases between them. This CDR3 region has 15 residues. The CDR3 is CASSFNGAGTGELFF. The CDR3 DNA is TGTGCCAGCAGCTTTAACGGTGCAGGCACCGGGGAGCTGTTTTTT.

This clonotype was counted between two and nine times. The chain employs TRBV5-1 and TRBJ2-7; 9 nucleotides match TRBD1. Germline CDR1 is SGHRS and CDR2 is YFSETQ. This CDR3 has 15 amino acids. Unmatched junction bases numbered 10, after V lost 4 bases and J lost 5 bases. DNA for the CDR3: TGCGCCAGCAGCATTGGGGACAGGGTATTCGACGAGCAGTACTTC. Protein: CASSIGDRVFDEQYF. The whole variable domain, remainder taken from reference TRBV5-1 and TRBJ2-7, is KAGVTQTPRYLIKTRGQQVTLSCSPISGHRSVSWYQQTPGQGLQFLFEYFSETQRNKGNFPGRFSGRQFSNSRSEMNVSTLELGDSALYLCASSIGDRVFDEQYFGPGTRLTVT.

This clonotype was picked up one time. This chain joins TRBV6-2 or TRBV6-3 and TRBJ2-1, with 7 bases matching TRBD2. This CDR3 is built from 15 residues. Trimming at V came to 5 bases and at J to 9 bases, leaving 13 bases not matched to a gene. Germline assignment: CDR1 MNHEY and CDR2 SVGEGT. CDR3 amino acids: CASSKRLAANGEQFF. CDR3 DNA sequence: TGTGCCAGCAGTAAGAGACTAGCAGCCAATGGTGAGCAGTTCTTC.

This clonotype was counted at least ten times. The chain couples TRBV20-1 to TRBJ2-1; unclear D gene. This CDR3 is 15 amino acids long. CDR1 DFQATT and CDR2 SNEGSKA come from the germline V gene (reference sequence). Trimming removed 0 bases from V and 8 bases from J, with 17 bases in between. CDR3 residues: CSARDSSPTTDEQFF. The CDR3 DNA follows: TGCAGTGCTAGAGATTCGAGCCCCACGACCGATGAGCAGTTCTTC.

This clonotype came up many times. This chain uses TRBV5-1 with TRBJ2-2, with D perhaps TRBD2 (5 bases). Per the germline V gene, CDR1 is SGHRS and CDR2 is YFSETQ. V was cut by 4 bases and J by 1 base, with 14 bases left in between. The CDR3 has 16 residues. The CDR3 is CASSPVGGLNTGELFF. CDR3 coding DNA: TGCGCCAGCAGCCCGGTCGGCGGACTGAACACCGGGGAGCTGTTTTTT. Together with reference TRBV5-1 and TRBJ2-2, the CDR3 gives the full variable domain: KAGVTQTPRYLIKTRGQQVTLSCSPISGHRSVSWYQQTPGQGLQFLFEYFSETQRNKGNFPGRFSGRQFSNSRSEMNVSTLELGDSALYLCASSPVGGLNTGELFFGEGSRLTVL.

This clonotype was seen a few times. The chain links TRBV10-3 to TRBJ2-3; a possible D gene is TRBD2 (5 bases). The CDR3 has 15 residues. The V end lost 7 bases, the J end lost 0 bases, and 14 bases lay between the germline ends. Looked up from germline, CDR1 is ENHRY and CDR2 is SYGVKD. The CDR3 bases are TGTGCCATCAACACGGGGTACGAGAGCACAGATACGCAGTATTTT. Amino acids: CAINTGYESTDTQYF.

In its sample, this clonotype was seen a few times. The rearrangement joins TRBV6-5 to TRBJ1-3; 10 nucleotides match TRBD1. In germline, CDR1 is MNHEY, CDR2 SVGAGI. This CDR3 region has 17 residues. The trim removed 2 bases at V and 0 bases at J, leaving 4 bases unmatched. Here the CDR3 reads CASSYPRTGGSGNTIYF. Here the CDR3 DNA reads TGTGCCAGCAGTTACCCCAGGACAGGGGGCTCTGGAAACACCATATATTTT.

Ten or more counts support this clonotype. This chain uses TRBV27 with TRBJ1-2; D is ambiguous. The CDR3 has 12 residues. V shed 7 bases and J shed 5 bases, with 11 bases lying between them. Germline assignment: CDR1 MNHEY and CDR2 SMNVEV (reference sequence). As DNA, the CDR3 is TGTGCCAGCAAGCGAGGAGATTATGGCTACACCTTC. Translated, it gives CASKRGDYGYTF.

This clonotype was recorded at least ten times. The chain recombines TRBV20-1 with TRBJ1-2, with D possibly being TRBD1 (5 bases). The CDR3 runs to 15 residues. Germline V lookup: CDR1 DFQATT, CDR2 SNEGSKA (reference sequence). Deletions cut 1 base from V and 4 bases from J, with 16 bases between. In nucleotides, the CDR3 is TGCAGTGCTAGAGGCCTGTGGGGGAGGGCCTATGGCTACACCTTC. Protein sequence: CSARGLWGRAYGYTF.

The chain links TRBV12-3 or TRBV12-4 to TRBJ1-2, with no clear D. This CDR3 is built from 13 residues. The ends were cut back, 7 bases at V and 4 bases at J, with 13 bases in the middle. The CDR3: CASTPGSGYGYTF. The CDR3, as DNA: TGTGCCAGCACACCGGGATCGGGCTATGGCTACACCTTC.

The chain is built from TRBV29-1 and TRBJ2-5; either TRBD1 or TRBD2 may fit D (5 bases each). This CDR3 region has 15 residues. Trimming shortened V by 5 bases and J by 4 bases, and 20 bases separated the two germline ends. In germline, CDR1 is SQVTM, CDR2 ANQGSEA. CDR3 coding DNA: TGCAGCGTTTTGGGCAAGGCAGTTGGGGGAGAGACCCAGTACTTC. Translated, it gives CSVLGKAVGGETQYF. The variable domain in full, completed from reference TRBV29-1 and TRBJ2-5, reads SAVISQKPSRDICQRGTSLTIQCQVDSQVTMMFWYRQQPGQSLTLIATANQGSEATYESGFVIDKFPISRPNLTFSTLTVSNMSPEDSSIYLCSVLGKAVGGETQYFGPGTRLLVL.

The CDR3 loop is CASSPRQGGRNQPQHF. The CDR3 coding sequence is TGTGCCAGTAGCCCCCGACAGGGGGGTCGCAATCAGCCCCAGCATTTT. This chain connects TRBV19 to TRBJ1-5; 9 bases fit TRBD1. Trimming removed 6 bases from V and 2 bases from J; junction bases left unmatched: 8. CDR3 length equals 16 residues. Germline CDR1 is LNHDA and CDR2 is SQIVND (reference sequence).

The chain is built from TRBV5-6 and TRBJ1-1, with 9 bases matching TRBD1. The CDR3 length is 15 residues. The germline gives CDR1 SGHDT, CDR2 YYEEEE. J gave up 7 bases and V 4 bases, and 11 bases lay outside the gene matches. CDR3 DNA sequence: TGTGCCAGCAGCCTTCCGGGACAGGGCCACGGTGAAGCTTTCTTT. This gives the protein CASSLPGQGHGEAFF.